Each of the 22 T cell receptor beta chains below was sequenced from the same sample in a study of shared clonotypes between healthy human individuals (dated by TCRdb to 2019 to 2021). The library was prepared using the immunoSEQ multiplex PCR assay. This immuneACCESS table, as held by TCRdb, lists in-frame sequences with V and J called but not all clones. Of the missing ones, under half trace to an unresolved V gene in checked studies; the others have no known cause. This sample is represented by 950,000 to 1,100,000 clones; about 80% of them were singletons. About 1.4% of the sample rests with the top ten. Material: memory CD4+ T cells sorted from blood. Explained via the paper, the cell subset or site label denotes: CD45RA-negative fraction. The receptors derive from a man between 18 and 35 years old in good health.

The CDR3 protein is CASSLVVGKEGEQYF. CDR3 DNA sequence: TGCGCCAGCAGCTTGGTGGTGGGTAAGGAAGGCGAGCAGTACTTC. The V gene is TRBV5-1, the J gene TRBJ2-7; unclear D gene. The CDR3 contains 15 residues. Trimming removed 0 bases from V and 6 bases from J, with 16 bases in between. Germline-derived CDR1 and CDR2 are SGHRS and YFSETQ.

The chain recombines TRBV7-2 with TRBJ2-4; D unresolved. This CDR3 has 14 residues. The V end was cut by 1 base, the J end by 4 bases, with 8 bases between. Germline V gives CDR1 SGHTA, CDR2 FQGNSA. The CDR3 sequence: CASSLESRKNIQYF. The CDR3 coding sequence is TGTGCCAGCAGCTTAGAAAGCAGGAAAAACATTCAGTACTTC.

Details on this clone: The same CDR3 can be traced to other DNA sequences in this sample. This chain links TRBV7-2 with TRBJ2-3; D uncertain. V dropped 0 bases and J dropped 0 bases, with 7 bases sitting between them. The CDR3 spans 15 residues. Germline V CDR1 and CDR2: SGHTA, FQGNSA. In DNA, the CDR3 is TGTGCCAGCAGCTTAGCGACAACTAGCACAGATACGCAGTATTTT. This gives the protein CASSLATTSTDTQYF.

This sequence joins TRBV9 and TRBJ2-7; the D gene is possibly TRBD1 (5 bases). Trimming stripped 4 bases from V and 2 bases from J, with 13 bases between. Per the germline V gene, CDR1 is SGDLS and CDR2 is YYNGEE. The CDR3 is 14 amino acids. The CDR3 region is CASSPTDSTYEQYF. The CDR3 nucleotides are TGTGCCAGCAGCCCGACCGACAGTACCTACGAGCAGTACTTC.

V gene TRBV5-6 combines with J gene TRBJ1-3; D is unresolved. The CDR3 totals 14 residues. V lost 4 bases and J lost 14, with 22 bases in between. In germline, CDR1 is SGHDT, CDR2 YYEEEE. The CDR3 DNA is TGTGCCAGCAGCGGCGGACGGGGTCATAAGACGTTATATTTT. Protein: CASSGGRGHKTLYF.

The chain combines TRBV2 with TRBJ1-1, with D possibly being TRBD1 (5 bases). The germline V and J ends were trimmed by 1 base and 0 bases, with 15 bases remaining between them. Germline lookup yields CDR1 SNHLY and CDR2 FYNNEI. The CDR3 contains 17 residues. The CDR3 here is CASSEEKAGGLNTEAFF. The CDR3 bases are TGTGCCAGCAGTGAAGAAAAGGCTGGGGGATTGAACACTGAAGCTTTCTTT. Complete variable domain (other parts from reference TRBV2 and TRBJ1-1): EPEVTQTPSHQVTQMGQEVILRCVPISNHLYFYWYRQILGQKVEFLVSFYNNEISEKSEIFDDQFSVERPDGSNFTLKIRSTKLEDSAMYFCASSEEKAGGLNTEAFFGQGTRLTVV.

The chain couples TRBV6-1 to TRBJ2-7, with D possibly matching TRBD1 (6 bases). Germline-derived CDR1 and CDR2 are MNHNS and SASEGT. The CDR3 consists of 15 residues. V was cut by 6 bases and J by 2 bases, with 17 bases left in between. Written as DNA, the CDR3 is TGTGCCAGCAGAGAGTCCGGGACACCAACCTACGAGCAGTACTTC. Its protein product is CASRESGTPTYEQYF.

CDR3 sequence reads: CASSYLGPSYNGELFF. The CDR3 bases are TGTGCCAGCAGTTACCTTGGCCCGTCTTACAACGGGGAGCTGTTTTTT. The rearrangement joins TRBV6-5 to TRBJ2-2; D uncertain. The CDR3 contains 16 residues. Trimming pared 2 bases from V and 7 bases from J, leaving 17 bases between. Germline V gene data show CDR1 as MNHEY and CDR2 as SVGAGI.

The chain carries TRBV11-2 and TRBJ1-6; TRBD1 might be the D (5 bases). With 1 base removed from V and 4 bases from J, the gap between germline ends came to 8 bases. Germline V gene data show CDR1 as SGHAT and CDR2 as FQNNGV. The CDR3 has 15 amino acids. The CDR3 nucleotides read TGTGCCAGCAGCTTAGGGGGGAGTTATAATTCACCCCTCCACTTT. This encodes CASSLGGSYNSPLHF. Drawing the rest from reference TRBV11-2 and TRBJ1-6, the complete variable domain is EAGVAQSPRYKIIEKRQSVAFWCNPISGHATLYWYQQILGQGPKLLIQFQNNGVVDDSQLPKDRFSAERLKGVDSTLKIQPAKLEDSAVYLCASSLGGSYNSPLHFGNGTRLTVT.

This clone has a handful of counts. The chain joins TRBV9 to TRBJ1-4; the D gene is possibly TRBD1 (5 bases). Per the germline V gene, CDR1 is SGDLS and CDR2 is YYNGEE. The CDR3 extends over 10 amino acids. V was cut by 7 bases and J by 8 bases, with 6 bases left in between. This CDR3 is CASGDEKLFF. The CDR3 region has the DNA TGTGCCAGCGGGGACGAAAAACTGTTTTTT.

Here the CDR3 DNA reads TGTGCCAGCAGTTTGCCGGGACGGCCCGAAAAACTGTTTTTT. Translated, it gives CASSLPGRPEKLFF. This chain connects TRBV6-5 to TRBJ1-4; D perhaps matches TRBD1 (5 bases). CDR3 length: 14 amino acids. V was cut by 4 bases and J by 8 bases, with 14 bases left in between. CDR1 is MNHEY and CDR2 is SVGAGI in the germline V gene.

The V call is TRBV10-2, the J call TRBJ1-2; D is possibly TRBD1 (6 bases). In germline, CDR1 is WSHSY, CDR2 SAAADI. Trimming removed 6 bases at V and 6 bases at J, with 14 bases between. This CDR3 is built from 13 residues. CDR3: CASRGRGTDGYTF. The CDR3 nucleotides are TGCGCCAGCAGGGGCAGGGGCACTGATGGCTACACCTTC.

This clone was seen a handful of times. The CDR3 DNA is TGCGCCAGCAGCTTGGACGGACAGGGGTCCACTGAAGCTTTCTTT. Protein product: CASSLDGQGSTEAFF. V and J are TRBV5-1 and TRBJ1-1, with 9 bases that match TRBD1. Germline V lookup: CDR1 SGHRS, CDR2 YFSETQ. J lost 4 bases, V lost 0 bases, and 4 bases had no gene match. This CDR3 is built from 15 residues.

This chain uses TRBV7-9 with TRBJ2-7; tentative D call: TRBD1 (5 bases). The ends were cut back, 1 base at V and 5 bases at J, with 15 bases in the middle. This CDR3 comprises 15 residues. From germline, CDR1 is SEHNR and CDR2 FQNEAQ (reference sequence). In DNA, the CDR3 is TGTGCCAGCAGCTTAGACAGGCCATCAATCGACGAGCAGTACTTC. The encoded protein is CASSLDRPSIDEQYF. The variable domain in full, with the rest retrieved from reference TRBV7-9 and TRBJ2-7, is DTGVSQNPRHKITKRGQNVTFRCDPISEHNRLYWYRQTLGQGPEFLTYFQNEAQLEKSRLLSDRFSAERPKGSFSTLEIQRTEQGDSAMYLCASSLDRPSIDEQYFGPGTRLTVT.

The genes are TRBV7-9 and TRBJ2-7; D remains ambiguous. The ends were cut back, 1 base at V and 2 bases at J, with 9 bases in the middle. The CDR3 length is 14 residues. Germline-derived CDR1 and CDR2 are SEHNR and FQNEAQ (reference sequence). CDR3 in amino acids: CASSLVGEAYEQYF. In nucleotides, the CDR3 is TGTGCCAGCAGCTTAGTTGGGGAAGCCTACGAGCAGTACTTC.

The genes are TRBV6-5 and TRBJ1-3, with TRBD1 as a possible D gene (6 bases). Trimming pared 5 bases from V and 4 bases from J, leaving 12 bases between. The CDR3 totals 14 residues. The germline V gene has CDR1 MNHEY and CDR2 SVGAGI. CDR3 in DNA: TGTGCCAGCAGTGTACAGGGTTGGGGAAACACCATATATTTT. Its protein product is CASSVQGWGNTIYF.

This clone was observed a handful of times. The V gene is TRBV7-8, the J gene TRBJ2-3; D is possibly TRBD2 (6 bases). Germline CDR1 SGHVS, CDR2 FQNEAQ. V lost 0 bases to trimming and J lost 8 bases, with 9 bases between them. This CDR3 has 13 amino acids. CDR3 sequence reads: CASSLAPGVTQYF. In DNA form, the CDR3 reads TGTGCCAGCAGCTTAGCGCCGGGGGTTACGCAGTATTTT.

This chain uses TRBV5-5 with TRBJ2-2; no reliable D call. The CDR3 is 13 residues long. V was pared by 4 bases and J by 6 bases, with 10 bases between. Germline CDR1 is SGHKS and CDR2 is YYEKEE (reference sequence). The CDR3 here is CASSLRPSGELFF. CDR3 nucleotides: TGTGCCAGCAGCCTACGACCTTCCGGGGAGCTGTTTTTT.

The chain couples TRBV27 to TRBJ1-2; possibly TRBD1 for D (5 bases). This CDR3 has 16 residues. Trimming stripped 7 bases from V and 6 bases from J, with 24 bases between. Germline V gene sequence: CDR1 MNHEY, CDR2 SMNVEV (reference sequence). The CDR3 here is CASNPTGTSIWDGYTF. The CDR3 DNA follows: TGTGCCAGCAACCCTACCGGGACCTCGATTTGGGATGGCTACACCTTC.

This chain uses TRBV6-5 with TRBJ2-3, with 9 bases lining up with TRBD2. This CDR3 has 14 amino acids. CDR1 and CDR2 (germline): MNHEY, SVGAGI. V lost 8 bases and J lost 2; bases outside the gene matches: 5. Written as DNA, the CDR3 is TGTGCCAGCCGGCGGGAGGGCCACACAGATACGCAGTATTTT. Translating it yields CASRREGHTDTQYF.

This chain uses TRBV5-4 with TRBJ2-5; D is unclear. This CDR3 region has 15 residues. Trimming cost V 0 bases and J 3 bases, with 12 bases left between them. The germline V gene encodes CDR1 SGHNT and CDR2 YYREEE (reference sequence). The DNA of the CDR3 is TGTGCCAGCAGCTTGGGGCTGGCGGTTAAAGAGACCCAGTACTTC. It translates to CASSLGLAVKETQYF.

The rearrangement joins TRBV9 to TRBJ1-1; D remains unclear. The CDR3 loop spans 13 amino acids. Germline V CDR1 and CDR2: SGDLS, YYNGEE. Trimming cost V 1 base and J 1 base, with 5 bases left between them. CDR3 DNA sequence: TGTGCCAGCAGCGTAAATACGAACACTGAAGCTTTCTTT. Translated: CASSVNTNTEAFF.